The 16 T cell receptor beta chains below all came from one sample that was sequenced in a study of tissue T cells after allogeneic stem cell transplantation. TCRdb's copy holds only in-frame clones and misses some; the assay was immunoSEQ multiplex PCR. The sample includes about 22,000 clones, 72% of them seen just once. The specimen was spleen. These receptors originate from a female BALB/c mouse in good health. This mouse strain has H2-d as its MHC haplotype.

This clone was counted a few times. Germline and genes here are mouse. The covered CDR3 bases are TGCACCTGCAGTGCAGATCCCTCCTGGGGGGTCTCCTCCTATGAACAGTAC. Translated, it gives CTCSADPSWGVSSYEQY. The whole CDR3 protein is CTCSADPSWGVSSYEQYF. The rearrangement joins TRBV1 to TRBJ2-7; 8 nucleotides line up with TRBD2. Read sequence stops 1 residue before the CDR3 end, and the germline J gene provides the missing end. Germline V gene data show CDR1 as NSQYPW and CDR2 as LRSPGD (reference sequence). V was pared by 0 bases and J by 0 bases, with 10 bases of the junction left unmatched. The CDR3 has 18 amino acids.

This clone appeared once. Germline and genes: mouse. The read gets to within 1 residue of the CDR3 end, and the germline J gene fills in the rest. The genes are TRBV13-1 and TRBJ2-2, with 7 bases fitting TRBD2. CDR1 NSHNY and CDR2 SYGAGN come from the germline V gene. Unmatched junction bases numbered 10, after V lost 7 bases and J lost 4 bases. The CDR3 sequence is 15 residues long. The CDR3 sequence is CASAGGVRGTGQLYF. The DNA read from the CDR3 is TGTGCCAGCGCGGGGGGGGTGAGGGGCACCGGGCAGCTCTAC.

To note about this clone: Each gene name is a mouse one. The observed sequence ends 1 residue before the CDR3 terminus, with the missing tail filled in from the germline J gene. The chain recombines TRBV13-3 with TRBJ2-1, with TRBD2 identical over 12 bases. V was pared by 6 bases and J by 5 bases, with 3 bases of the junction left unmatched. The CDR3 length is 14 residues. Germline V gene lookup returns CDR1 NNHDY and CDR2 SYVADS. The CDR3 loop reads CASTRDWGDAEQFF. The sequenced CDR3 bases are TGTGCCAGCACCCGGGACTGGGGGGATGCTGAGCAGTTC.

Notes on this clone: Mouse gene names and germline throughout. The read comes to an end 1 residue before the CDR3 does, leaving the germline J gene to fill in the end. The chain couples TRBV31 to TRBJ1-4, with D hard to call. Germline CDR1 GKSSPN, CDR2 SITVG. Trimming removed 2 bases from V and 1 base from J, with 5 bases in between. The CDR3 loop spans 13 amino acids. The CDR3 region is CAWSMGSNERLFF. The sequenced part of the CDR3 DNA is TGTGCCTGGAGTATGGGTTCCAACGAAAGATTATTT.

As for this clone: Genes here carry mouse names. Coverage ceases 1 residue before the CDR3 finishes, and the germline J gene fills in the end. V is TRBV19 and J is TRBJ1-6; possibly TRBD1 for D (6 bases). TRBJ1-6 is marked as an open reading frame, function uncertain. CDR1 FNHDT and CDR2 SITEND come from the germline V gene (reference sequence). Trimming stripped 2 bases from V and 0 bases from J, with 9 bases between. The CDR3 runs 16 residues. The CDR3 region is CASSMWGHSYNSPLYF. The sequenced CDR3 bases are TGTGCCAGCAGTATGTGGGGACATTCCTATAATTCGCCCCTCTAC.

Worth noting for this clone: Germline and genes here are mouse. The sequenced fragment ends 1 residue before the CDR3 boundary, so the rest is inferred from the germline J gene. This chain uses TRBV5 with TRBJ2-3; possibly TRBD2 for D (6 bases). Trimming stripped 2 bases from V and 1 base from J, with 10 bases between. Germline CDR1 is LGHNA and CDR2 is YNLKQL (reference sequence). The CDR3 has 15 amino acids. The covered CDR3 bases are TGTGCCAGCAGCCAAAGTGGGGGTGGTGCAGAAACGCTGTAT. This translates into CASSQSGGGAETLY. In full, the CDR3 reads CASSQSGGGAETLYF.

This clone was counted a few times. Mouse gene names and germline throughout. The CDR3 DNA, read in part, is TGTGCCAGCGGTGCAGTTAACAACCAGGCTCCGCTT. Amino acid sequence: CASGAVNNQAPL. The whole CDR3 protein is CASGAVNNQAPLF. J is TRBJ1-5 and V is TRBV13-2; no clear D gene. The read is 1 residue too short to cover the CDR3 end, so that end is filled in from the germline J gene. The CDR3 is 13 amino acids. Looked up from germline, CDR1 is NNHNN and CDR2 is SYGAGS (reference sequence). V gave up 3 bases and J gave up 0 bases, with 4 bases separating them.

In the case of this clone: Gene names follow the mouse nomenclature. The read is 1 residue too short to cover the CDR3 end, so that end is filled in from the germline J gene. The J gene is TRBJ1-4, the V gene TRBV5, with TRBD1 as a possible D gene (5 bases). The CDR3 runs to 13 residues. The V end was cut by 2 bases, the J end by 6 bases, with 7 bases between. Germline V CDR1 and CDR2: LGHNA, YNLKQL (reference sequence). The CDR3 spells CASSQQGHERLFF. The CDR3 bases that were read are TGTGCCAGCAGCCAACAGGGACACGAAAGATTATTT.

This clone was detected only a few times. Any gene name here is a mouse gene name. Read sequence stops 1 residue before the CDR3 end, and the germline J gene provides the missing end. The V call is TRBV5, the J call TRBJ1-3; D unclear. V shed 1 base and J shed 0 bases, with 13 bases lying between them. Germline CDR1 and CDR2: LGHNA and YNLKQL (reference sequence). This CDR3 region has 17 residues. CDR3 in amino acids: CASSQVPQKNSGNTLYF. CDR3 DNA, as far as it was read: TGTGCCAGCAGCCAAGTTCCACAGAAAAATTCTGGAAATACGCTCTAT.

In regard to this clone: Germline and genes: mouse. Sequencing ends 1 residue short of the CDR3 end; the germline J gene provides the rest. The rearrangement uses TRBV13-2 and TRBJ1-5; the match to TRBD1 covers 9 bases. Trimming cost V 2 bases and J 0 bases; bases outside gene matches: 3. CDR1 and CDR2 (germline): NNHNN, SYGAGS (reference sequence). CDR3 size: 16 residues. Partial CDR3 DNA: TGTGCCAGCGGTGACCGGGACAGGGATAACAACCAGGCTCCGCTT. It codes for CASGDRDRDNNQAPL. The CDR3, in full, reads CASGDRDRDNNQAPLF.

In regard to this clone: These gene names are mouse names. The CDR3 extends 1 residue past the end of the read, so its final part is completed from the germline J gene. The chain employs TRBV5 and TRBJ2-3; 7 bases are a match to TRBD2. Germline V gene data show CDR1 as LGHNA and CDR2 as YNLKQL (reference sequence). Trimming took 0 bases from V and 1 from J; bases not matched to a gene: 4. The CDR3 sequence is 16 residues long. CDR3 sequence: CASSQDRLGGAETLYF. The part of the CDR3 DNA that was read is TGTGCCAGCAGCCAAGATAGGCTGGGGGGTGCAGAAACGCTGTAT.

Only one count was recorded for this clone. The germline and genes are mouse ones. The CDR3: CASSHLGQNTLYF. The DNA read from the CDR3 is TGTGCCAGCAGCCATCTGGGACAAAACACCTTGTAC. The chain uses TRBV2 and TRBJ2-4, with a weak D call TRBD2 (5 bases). The CDR3 end falls 1 residue outside the read, so it is completed with the germline J gene. The V and J ends lost 3 bases and 3 bases respectively, with 7 bases between them. CDR3 size: 13 residues. CDR1 is LGHNA and CDR2 is YSYQKL in the germline V gene.

This clone was seen only a few times. Mouse gene names and germline throughout. Read sequence stops 1 residue before the CDR3 end, and the germline J gene provides the missing end. V usage is TRBV5 and J usage is TRBJ2-7, with 7 positions matching TRBD1. J lost 2 bases, V lost 3 bases, and 1 base had no gene match. The germline CDR1 and CDR2 sequences are LGHNA and YNLKQL (reference sequence). The CDR3 runs 13 residues. The CDR3 reads CASSQQGAYEQYF. The sequenced part of the CDR3 DNA is TGTGCCAGCAGCCAGCAGGGGGCCTATGAACAGTAC.

Details on this clone: Genes here carry mouse names. The sequenced fragment ends 1 residue before the CDR3 boundary, so the rest is inferred from the germline J gene. This chain connects TRBV13-2 to TRBJ1-3; no definite D call. The germline V gene encodes CDR1 NNHNN and CDR2 SYGAGS (reference sequence). V was pared by 0 bases and J by 0 bases, with 7 bases between. This CDR3 spans 15 amino acids. CDR3 protein: CASGDARNSGNTLYF. The covered CDR3 bases are TGTGCCAGCGGTGATGCAAGGAATTCTGGAAATACGCTCTAT.

To note about this clone: Germline and genes: mouse. The read ends 1 residue early relative to the CDR3; the germline J gene fills the gap. The chain is built from TRBV20 and TRBJ1-3; D is perhaps TRBD1 (5 bases). This CDR3 comprises 14 residues. Germline V gene sequence: CDR1 GFQATS, CDR2 STVNSAI. V was cut by 0 bases and J by 3 bases, with 9 bases left in between. The sequenced part of the CDR3 DNA is TGTGGTGCTAGGGATCCCAGGGTTGGAAATACGCTCTAT. This translates into CGARDPRVGNTLY. The whole CDR3 sequence reads CGARDPRVGNTLYF.

As to this clone: Each gene name is a mouse one. From the germline J gene comes the end of the CDR3, since the read stops 1 residue before it. This sequence joins TRBV19 and TRBJ2-7; no firm D call. CDR3 size: 11 residues. V lost 4 bases, J lost 6 bases, and 8 bases lay in between. Germline assignment: CDR1 FNHDT and CDR2 SITEND (reference sequence). CDR3 DNA (partial): TGTGCCAGCAGTTCAGGATTTGAACAGTAC. It yields the protein CASSSGFEQY. The full CDR3 protein reads CASSSGFEQYF.